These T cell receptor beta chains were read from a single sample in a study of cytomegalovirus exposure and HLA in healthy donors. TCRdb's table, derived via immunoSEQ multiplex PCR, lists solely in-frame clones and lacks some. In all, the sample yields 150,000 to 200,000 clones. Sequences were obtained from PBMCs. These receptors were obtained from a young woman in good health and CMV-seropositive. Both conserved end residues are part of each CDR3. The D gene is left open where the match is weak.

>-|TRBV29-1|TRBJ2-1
CSVQTRNSYNEQFF
TGCAGCGTTCAGACTCGTAACTCCTACAATGAGCAGTTCTTC
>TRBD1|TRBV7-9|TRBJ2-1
CASSTRGRTGGYNEQFF
TGTGCCAGCAGCACTAGAGGCAGGACAGGGGGCTACAATGAGCAGTTCTTC
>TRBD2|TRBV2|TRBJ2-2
CASKTSGTNTGELFF
TGTGCCAGCAAGACTAGCGGGACGAACACCGGGGAGCTGTTTTTT
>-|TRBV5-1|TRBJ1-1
CASSLLSGAGDEAFF
TGCGCCAGCAGCTTGTTGTCTGGGGCTGGAGATGAAGCTTTCTTT
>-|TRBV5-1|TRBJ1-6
CASSLVHPGNNSPLHF
TGCGCCAGCAGCTTGGTTCACCCAGGGAATAATTCACCCCTCCACTTT
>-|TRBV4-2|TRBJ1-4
CASSVVGAGEKLFF
TGTGCCAGCAGCGTCGTGGGGGCCGGGGAAAAACTGTTTTTT
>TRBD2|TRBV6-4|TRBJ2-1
CASSKTSGYNEQFF
TGTGCCAGCAGTAAGACTAGCGGCTACAATGAGCAGTTCTTC
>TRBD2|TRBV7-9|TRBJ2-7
CASSTTSGVSYEQYF
TGTGCCAGCAGCACGACTAGCGGGGTCTCCTACGAGCAGTACTTC
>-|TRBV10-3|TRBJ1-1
CAITLGANTEAFF
TGTGCCATCACGTTGGGAGCGAACACTGAAGCTTTCTTT
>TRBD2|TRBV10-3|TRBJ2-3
CAIRMGREEGGGSTDTQYF
TGTGCCATCAGGATGGGAAGGGAAGAGGGCGGGGGAAGCACAGATACGCAGTATTTT
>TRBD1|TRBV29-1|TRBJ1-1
CSVEPQGHTEAFF
TGCAGCGTAGAGCCACAGGGGCACACTGAAGCTTTCTTT
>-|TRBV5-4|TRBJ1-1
CASSLAGLRGNTEAFF
TGTGCCAGCAGCTTGGCCGGTTTGAGAGGGAACACTGAAGCTTTCTTT
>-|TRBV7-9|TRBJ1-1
CASSSSTGLNTEAFF
TGTGCCAGCAGCTCTTCGACAGGATTGAACACTGAAGCTTTCTTT
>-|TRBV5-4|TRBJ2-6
CASGRSFLSGANVLTF
TGTGCCAGCGGCAGGTCCTTCTTATCTGGGGCCAACGTCCTGACTTTC
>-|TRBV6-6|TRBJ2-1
CASIPRNGYNEQFF
TGTGCCAGCATCCCTAGGAACGGCTACAATGAGCAGTTCTTC
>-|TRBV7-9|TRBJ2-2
CASSLPGTSTGELFF
TGTGCCAGCAGCTTGCCCGGGACTTCCACCGGGGAGCTGTTTTTT
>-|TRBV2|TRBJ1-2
CASNPDGDGYTF
TGTGCCAGCAATCCCGACGGGGATGGCTACACCTTC
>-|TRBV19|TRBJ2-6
CASTIAEGSGANVLTF
TGTGCCAGTACAATAGCGGAGGGCTCTGGGGCCAACGTCCTGACTTTC
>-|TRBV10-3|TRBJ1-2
CAISEGRGYYGYTF
TGTGCCATCAGTGAGGGACGAGGGTACTATGGCTACACCTTC
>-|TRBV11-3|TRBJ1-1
CASAGDYTEAFF
TGTGCCAGCGCGGGGGACTACACTGAAGCTTTCTTT
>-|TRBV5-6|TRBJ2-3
CASSPTGPTDTQYF
TGTGCCAGCAGTCCCACGGGTCCCACAGATACGCAGTATTTT
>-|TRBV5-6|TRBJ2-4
CASSSPPGTMADIQYF
TGTGCCAGCAGCTCCCCCCCCGGGACAATGGCGGACATTCAGTACTTC
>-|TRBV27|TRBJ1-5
CASSLSTGPNQPQHF
TGTGCCAGCAGTTTATCGACAGGACCCAATCAGCCCCAGCATTTT
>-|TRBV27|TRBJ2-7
CASSLSGGYEQYF
TGTGCCAGCAGTTTATCGGGGGGATACGAGCAGTACTTC
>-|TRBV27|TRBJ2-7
CASSLVLGGTYEQYF
TGTGCCAGCAGTTTGGTTCTAGGCGGAACCTACGAGCAGTACTTC
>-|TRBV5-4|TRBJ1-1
CASSWYETGFGNTEAFF
TGTGCCAGCAGCTGGTACGAAACAGGATTCGGGAACACTGAAGCTTTCTTT
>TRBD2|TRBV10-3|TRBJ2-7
CAISESAQGAGGRYEQYF
TGTGCCATCAGTGAGTCGGCCCAGGGAGCGGGAGGGAGGTACGAGCAGTACTTC
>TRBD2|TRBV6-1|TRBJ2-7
CASKRVAGDEQYF
TGTGCCAGCAAGAGGGTAGCGGGAGACGAGCAGTACTTC
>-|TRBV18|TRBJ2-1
CASSGSTGTKNEQFF
TGTGCCAGCTCTGGATCGACAGGCACGAAAAATGAGCAGTTCTTC
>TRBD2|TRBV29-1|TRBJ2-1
CSVRTSYIGEQFF
TGCAGCGTAAGGACTAGCTATATTGGTGAGCAGTTCTTC
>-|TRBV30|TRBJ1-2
CAWSLNYGYTF
TGTGCCTGGAGCCTTAACTATGGCTACACCTTC
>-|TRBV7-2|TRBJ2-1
CAGSLSWAANYNEQFF
TGTGCCGGCAGCTTAAGTTGGGCAGCTAACTACAATGAGCAGTTCTTC
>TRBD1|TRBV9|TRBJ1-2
CASSVEGQPFYGYTF
TGTGCCAGCAGCGTAGAGGGACAGCCCTTCTATGGCTACACCTTC
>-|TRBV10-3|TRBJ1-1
CAISQDSSGEAFF
TGTGCCATCAGTCAAGACAGCTCTGGTGAAGCTTTCTTT
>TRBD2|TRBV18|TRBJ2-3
CASSLGLAGEDTQYF
TGTGCCAGCTCACTGGGACTAGCGGGAGAAGATACGCAGTATTTT
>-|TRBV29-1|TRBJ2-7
CSVEDKERYEQYF
TGCAGCGTTGAGGACAAGGAGCGCTACGAGCAGTACTTC
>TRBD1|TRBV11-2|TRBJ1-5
CASSTDRFKQPQHF
TGTGCCAGCAGCACGGACAGGTTCAAGCAGCCCCAGCATTTT
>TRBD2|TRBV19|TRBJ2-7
CASSESGSRTYEQYF
TGTGCCAGTAGTGAGAGCGGGAGTCGGACCTACGAGCAGTACTTC
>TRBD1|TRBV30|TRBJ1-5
CAWSVPSTGGNQPQHF
TGTGCCTGGAGTGTACCGTCGACAGGGGGGAATCAGCCCCAGCATTTT
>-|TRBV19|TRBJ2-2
CASSISGAGAGELFF
TGTGCCAGTAGTATTTCGGGAGCAGGCGCCGGGGAGCTGTTTTTT
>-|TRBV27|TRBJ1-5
CASSTAGGNQPQHF
TGTGCCAGCTCCACGGCCGGGGGTAACCAGCCCCAGCATTTT
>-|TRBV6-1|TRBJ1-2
CASSEARVVDNYGYTF
TGTGCCAGCAGTGAAGCGCGGGTAGTTGATAACTATGGCTACACCTTC
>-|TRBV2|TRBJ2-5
CASRRDRTSETQYF
TGTGCCAGCAGAAGGGACAGGACTAGTGAGACCCAGTACTTC
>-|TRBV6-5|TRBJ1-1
CASSSKARGFTEAFF
TGTGCCAGCAGTTCCAAGGCGAGAGGGTTCACTGAAGCTTTCTTT
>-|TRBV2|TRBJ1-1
CASSDAGVATEAFF
TGTGCCAGCAGTGACGCAGGGGTGGCCACTGAAGCTTTCTTT
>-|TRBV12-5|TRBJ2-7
CASGLFLSTTGNEQYF
TGTGCTAGTGGTTTGTTTCTGTCGACCACCGGGAACGAGCAGTACTTC
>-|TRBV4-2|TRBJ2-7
CASSPPGTPTYEQYF
TGTGCCAGCAGCCCGCCCGGGACACCTACCTACGAGCAGTACTTC
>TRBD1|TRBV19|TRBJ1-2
CASSINGQGDYGYTF
TGTGCCAGTAGTATTAATGGACAGGGCGACTATGGCTACACCTTC
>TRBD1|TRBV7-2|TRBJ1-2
CASSRTGTGDDYGYTF
TGTGCCAGCAGCAGAACCGGGACAGGGGACGACTATGGCTACACCTTC
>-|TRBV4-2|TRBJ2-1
CASSQDGGSWFF
TGTGCCAGCAGCCAAGATGGAGGGAGCTGGTTCTTC
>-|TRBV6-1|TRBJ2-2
CASSELGADTGELFF
TGTGCCAGCAGTGAACTGGGGGCGGACACCGGGGAGCTGTTTTTT
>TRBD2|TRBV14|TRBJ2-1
CASSLPIAGPYNEQFF
TGTGCCAGCAGCCTCCCGATAGCGGGCCCGTACAATGAGCAGTTCTTC
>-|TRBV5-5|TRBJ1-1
CASSTRQGNTEAFF
TGTGCCAGCAGCACCCGGCAGGGAAACACTGAAGCTTTCTTT
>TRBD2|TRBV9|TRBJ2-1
CASSPGLAGAWDNEQFF
TGTGCCAGCAGCCCAGGACTAGCGGGGGCGTGGGACAATGAGCAGTTCTTC
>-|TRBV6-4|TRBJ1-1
CASSRTAGTTEAFF
TGTGCCAGCAGTCGGACGGCTGGGACAACTGAAGCTTTCTTT